This passage covers 21 T cell receptor beta chains from one sample sequenced in a study of OX40 agonist ivuxolimab in advanced cancers. Here immunoSEQ multiplex PCR was the method, and the copy in TCRdb shows in-frame clones only, minus some. The sample has roughly 60,000 clones, 85% to 95% seen once. The material was CD4+ or CD8+ T cells sorted from blood, obtained in a trial of the OX40 agonist ivuxolimab. The receptor source for this set is an adult with an advanced solid tumor such as melanoma, head and neck, liver or kidney cancer.

The genes are TRBV6-5 and TRBJ2-1; TRBD2 matches 13 bases. Per the germline V gene, CDR1 is MNHEY and CDR2 is SVGAGI. The CDR3 consists of 16 residues. Losses at the gene ends were 0 bases for V and 5 bases for J; bases not matched to a gene: 1. CDR3: CASSYSGLAGNNEQFF. For the CDR3, the DNA is TGTGCCAGCAGTTACTCGGGACTAGCGGGAAACAATGAGCAGTTCTTC.

The chain carries TRBV10-3 and TRBJ2-7, with 12 bases identical to TRBD2. From germline, CDR1 is ENHRY and CDR2 SYGVKD. This CDR3 spans 16 amino acids. The J segment lost 0 bases and the V segment lost 4 bases, leaving 4 bases of the junction unmatched. CDR3 nucleotide sequence: TGTGCCATCAGTGGTGGACTAGCGGGGAGCTCCTACGAGCAGTACTTC. It encodes CAISGGLAGSSYEQYF.

As regards this clone: Other DNA variants within this sample encode the same CDR3. This sequence joins TRBV28 and TRBJ2-7, with 11 bases matching TRBD2. Germline V CDR1 and CDR2: MDHEN, SYDVKM. The length of the CDR3 is 15 residues. Trimming at V came to 7 bases and at J to 3 bases, leaving 8 bases not matched to a gene. CDR3 in amino acids: CASTSGRFRIYEQYF. For the CDR3, the DNA is TGTGCCAGCACTAGCGGGAGGTTCCGAATCTACGAGCAGTACTTC.

This rearrangement joins TRBV2 to TRBJ2-6; 7 positions agree with TRBD1. The CDR3 totals 15 residues. CDR1 and CDR2 from the germline V gene are SNHLY and FYNNEI. Trimming took 9 bases from V and 2 from J; bases not matched to a gene: 7. The CDR3 coding sequence is TGTGCCAGAACCTCGACAGGGACTGGGGCCAACGTCCTGACTTTC. It encodes CARTSTGTGANVLTF.

The V gene is TRBV7-9, the J gene TRBJ1-2, with D perhaps matching TRBD1 (5 bases). Germline V gives CDR1 SEHNR, CDR2 FQNEAQ (reference sequence). The CDR3 has 11 residues. The ends were cut back, 3 bases at V and 8 bases at J, with 7 bases in the middle. The CDR3 nucleotides are TGTGCCAGCAGCTTGGGGGGAGGCTACACCTTC. This encodes CASSLGGGYTF.

J is TRBJ1-1 and V is TRBV4-2; D possibly corresponds to TRBD1 (6 bases). Trimming stripped 0 bases from V and 4 bases from J, with 18 bases between. The CDR3 has 17 amino acids. CDR1 and CDR2 from the germline V gene are LGHNA and YNFKEQ. CDR3 in amino acids: CASSQDQEGSRGTEAFF. In nucleotides, the CDR3 is TGTGCCAGCAGCCAAGATCAAGAGGGGAGCAGGGGCACTGAAGCTTTCTTT.

The gene calls are TRBV7-9 and TRBJ2-7, with 9 positions matching TRBD1. Germline V gives CDR1 SEHNR, CDR2 FQNEAQ (reference sequence). J gave up 4 bases and V 4 bases, and 8 bases lay outside the gene matches. The CDR3 has 15 residues. In DNA form, the CDR3 reads TGTGCCAGCAGCTCCATTCGGGACAGGGAGTACGAGCAGTACTTC. This gives the protein CASSSIRDREYEQYF.

The chain carries TRBV5-1 and TRBJ2-2, with TRBD2 identical over 12 bases. Looked up from germline, CDR1 is SGHRS and CDR2 is YFSETQ. The V segment lost 0 bases and the J segment 5 bases; nucleotides outside the gene matches: 14. CDR3 length equals 20 residues. The DNA of the CDR3 is TGCGCCAGCAGCTTGGACCCCCTGACAACTAGCGGGAGGCGAACCGGGGAGCTGTTTTTT. Translating gives CASSLDPLTTSGRRTGELFF.

CDR3 loop: CASSQIQGGATEAFF. CDR3 DNA sequence: TGCGCCAGCAGTCAGATTCAGGGGGGGGCCACTGAAGCTTTCTTT. V gene TRBV23-1 combines with J gene TRBJ1-1, with 7 bases lining up with TRBD1. TRBV23-1 is classed as an ORF, of uncertain function. The trim removed 3 bases at V and 4 bases at J, leaving 8 bases unmatched. The CDR3 has 15 amino acids.

The V gene is TRBV5-4, the J gene TRBJ2-1; 12 bases map to TRBD2. The CDR3 extends over 16 amino acids. V was clipped by 4 bases and J by 6 bases; unmatched bases: 8. The germline gives CDR1 SGHNT, CDR2 YYREEE (reference sequence). The CDR3 reads CASSPGLAGIFNEQFF. DNA for the CDR3: TGTGCCAGCAGCCCCGGACTAGCGGGAATTTTCAATGAGCAGTTCTTC.

The V call is TRBV2, the J call TRBJ2-1, with D uncertain. This CDR3 is built from 15 residues. Per the germline V gene, CDR1 is SNHLY and CDR2 is FYNNEI. The V end was cut by 5 bases, the J end by 6 bases, with 17 bases between. The CDR3 here is CASSPRVSKANEQFF. CDR3 coding DNA: TGTGCCAGCAGTCCCCGGGTCTCCAAGGCCAATGAGCAGTTCTTC.

CDR3 amino acids: CASSLARGLLTGELFF. The DNA of the CDR3 is TGTGCCAGCAGCTTAGCCAGGGGGCTCCTCACCGGGGAGCTGTTTTTT. V usage is TRBV11-3 and J usage is TRBJ2-2; 8 positions agree with TRBD1. The CDR3 is 16 amino acids. Germline lookup yields CDR1 SGHNT and CDR2 YENEEA. After removal of 1 base from V and 4 bases from J, the junction contained 5 bases not matched to a gene.

J is TRBJ2-7 and V is TRBV7-9; no definite D call. Germline values: CDR1 SEHNR, CDR2 FQNEAQ (reference sequence). Trimming left V 5 bases short and J 7 bases short, with 15 bases between. The CDR3 covers 13 residues. CDR3 protein: CASSPKTNGEQYF. CDR3 DNA: TGTGCCAGCAGCCCGAAGACGAACGGGGAGCAGTACTTC.

The chain is built from TRBV9 and TRBJ2-3, with 9 bases matching TRBD2. V shed 0 bases, J shed 2 bases, and the junction held 4 bases outside the gene matches. CDR3 length: 16 amino acids. Germline V gives CDR1 SGDLS, CDR2 YYNGEE. The CDR3: CASSVAAGGNTDTQYF. In DNA, the CDR3 is TGTGCCAGCAGCGTAGCGGCGGGAGGGAACACAGATACGCAGTATTTT.

J is TRBJ1-5 and V is TRBV28; D is uncertain. V shed 3 bases and J shed 6 bases, with 12 bases lying between them. Per the germline V gene, CDR1 is MDHEN and CDR2 is SYDVKM. The CDR3 consists of 14 residues. CDR3 DNA sequence: TGTGCCAGCAGTTTTACGTCGGGTGCTCAGCCCCAGCATTTT. Translation gives CASSFTSGAQPQHF.

V and J are TRBV6-6 and TRBJ2-1; the match to TRBD2 covers 11 bases. V shed 4 bases, J shed 6 bases, and the junction held 5 bases outside the gene matches. Germline lookup yields CDR1 MNHNY and CDR2 SVGAGI (reference sequence). This CDR3 has 15 residues. CDR3 region: CASSSPGTSGNEQFF. The DNA of the CDR3 is TGTGCCAGCAGTTCCCCCGGGACTAGCGGCAATGAGCAGTTCTTC.

The chain employs TRBV7-9 and TRBJ2-7; D is uncertain. The ends were cut back, 1 base at V and 2 bases at J, with 9 bases in the middle. The CDR3 covers 14 residues. The germline V gene has CDR1 SEHNR and CDR2 FQNEAQ (reference sequence). In DNA form, the CDR3 reads TGTGCCAGCAGCTTAGTAGGGCAAACCTACGAGCAGTACTTC. Amino acid sequence: CASSLVGQTYEQYF.

The genes are TRBV28 and TRBJ2-5; maybe TRBD1 (6 bases). V was pared by 6 bases and J by 2 bases, with 13 bases between. The CDR3 runs to 14 residues. Per germline, CDR1 MDHEN and CDR2 SYDVKM. CDR3 sequence reads: CASRPRTEQETQYF. The CDR3 coding sequence is TGTGCCAGCAGGCCCCGGACAGAGCAAGAGACCCAGTACTTC.

The CDR3 reads CASSLRRTTDTQYF. The CDR3 DNA sequence: TGTGCCAGCAGCTTACGGCGGACCACAGATACGCAGTATTTT. The rearrangement joins TRBV7-8 to TRBJ2-3; D gene ambiguous. This CDR3 region has 14 residues. The germline CDR1 and CDR2 sequences are SGHVS and FQNEAQ. V lost 2 bases and J lost 2, with 8 bases in between. Using reference TRBV7-8 and TRBJ2-3 for the parts outside the CDR3, the full variable domain is GAGVSQSPRYKVAKRGQDVALRCDPISGHVSLFWYQQALGQGPEFLTYFQNEAQLDKSGLPSDRFFAERPEGSVSTLKIQRTQQEDSAVYLCASSLRRTTDTQYFGPGTRLTVL.

This chain connects TRBV7-9 to TRBJ1-5; no clear D gene. With 5 bases removed from V and 11 bases from J, the gap between germline ends came to 16 bases. Germline V CDR1 and CDR2: SEHNR, FQNEAQ (reference sequence). This CDR3 spans 13 amino acids. CDR3 coding DNA: TGTGCCAGCAGCCCCGAACGGGTGGAGTCCCAGCATTTT. Amino acids: CASSPERVESQHF.

This clone is categorized as medium-sized. The chain combines TRBV20-1 with TRBJ1-1; D unclear. Deletions cut 7 bases from V and 8 bases from J, with 5 bases between. From germline, CDR1 is DFQATT and CDR2 SNEGSKA (reference sequence). The CDR3 runs to 8 residues. This CDR3 is CSDDEAFF. The CDR3, as DNA: TGCAGTGACGACGAAGCTTTCTTT.